These 8 T cell receptor beta chains were all obtained from the same sample, sequenced in a study of CD4 T cell repertoires in COVID-19. Libraries were prepared by immunoSEQ multiplex PCR; TCRdb keeps only in-frame clonotypes and omits some of them. This table has some 80,000 clones, about four fifths appearing once. This specimen consisted of CD4+ T cells from peripheral blood, obtained after recovery from COVID-19. These receptor sequences come from a human donor who had COVID-19.

The chain has TRBV19 and TRBJ2-1, with 9 bases that match TRBD1. Trimming at V came to 3 bases and at J to 9 bases, leaving 12 bases not matched to a gene. The CDR3 loop spans 16 amino acids. Germline V gene lookup returns CDR1 LNHDA and CDR2 SQIVND (reference sequence). The CDR3 loop is CASSILQGAGALEQFF. DNA for the CDR3: TGTGCCAGTAGTATTCTACAGGGGGCCGGGGCGCTTGAGCAGTTCTTC. Together with reference TRBV19 and TRBJ2-1, the CDR3 gives the full variable domain: DGGITQSPKYLFRKEGQNVTLSCEQNLNHDAMYWYRQDPGQGLRLIYYSQIVNDFQKGDIAEGYSVSREKKESFPLTVTSAQKNPTAFYLCASSILQGAGALEQFFGPGTRLTVL.

This chain connects TRBV18 to TRBJ2-7; tentatively, D is TRBD1 or TRBD2 (6 bases each). Germline-derived CDR1 and CDR2 are KGHSH and LQKENI. V gave up 0 bases and J gave up 5 bases, with 14 bases separating them. The CDR3 has 15 residues. The CDR3 DNA reads as TGTGCCAGCTCACCACCTACGGGGGCGGTCCACGAGCAGTACTTC. It specifies CASSPPTGAVHEQYF.

The V gene is TRBV5-1, the J gene TRBJ1-2; no reliable D call. Per the germline V gene, CDR1 is SGHRS and CDR2 is YFSETQ. The length of the CDR3 is 13 residues. V was cut by 4 bases and J by 4 bases, with 11 bases left in between. CDR3 nucleotides: TGCGCCAGCAGCCCTGGATCCGGCTATGGCTACACCTTC. It translates to CASSPGSGYGYTF.

The chain employs TRBV11-2 and TRBJ1-6; D ambiguous. CDR3 length: 15 residues. CDR1 and CDR2 (germline): SGHAT, FQNNGV. V lost 0 bases and J lost 7, with 10 bases in between. The CDR3 sequence is CASSLDWVGNSPLHF. In DNA, the CDR3 is TGTGCCAGCAGCTTAGATTGGGTGGGCAATTCACCCCTCCACTTT.

The V call is TRBV19, the J call TRBJ1-4; 9 bases line up with TRBD1. Trimming removed 7 bases from V and 8 bases from J; junction bases left unmatched: 8. The CDR3 sequence is 14 residues long. Germline lookup yields CDR1 LNHDA and CDR2 SQIVND (reference sequence). The CDR3 reads CASNSGTGLEKLFF. CDR3 nucleotides: TGTGCCAGTAACTCCGGGACAGGGTTGGAAAAACTGTTTTTT.

The chain couples TRBV13 to TRBJ2-1; the D gene is possibly TRBD2 (6 bases). CDR3 size: 12 residues. V lost 5 bases, J lost 13 bases, and 15 bases lay in between. Germline loops: CDR1 PRHDT, CDR2 FYEKMQ (reference sequence). In nucleotides, the CDR3 is TGTGCCAGCAGCGGCCGGGACTTTGGCCAGTTCTTC. Protein: CASSGRDFGQFF.

V and J are TRBV7-2 and TRBJ1-4, with a tentative D call TRBD1 (5 bases). Germline CDR1 and CDR2: SGHTA and FQGNSA. With 5 bases removed from V and 7 bases from J, the gap between germline ends came to 17 bases. CDR3 size: 15 residues. The CDR3 sequence is CASSAQGGYGEKLFF. In DNA, the CDR3 is TGTGCCAGCAGCGCCCAGGGAGGGTACGGTGAAAAACTGTTTTTT.

This chain links TRBV4-2 with TRBJ1-3; D perhaps matches TRBD1 (5 bases). Trimming removed 3 bases from V and 0 bases from J, with 12 bases in between. There are 16 residues in the CDR3. The germline V gene has CDR1 LGHNA and CDR2 YNFKEQ. CDR3 loop: CASSQNTGNSGNTIYF. Written as DNA, the CDR3 is TGTGCCAGCAGCCAGAATACAGGAAACTCTGGAAACACCATATATTTT.